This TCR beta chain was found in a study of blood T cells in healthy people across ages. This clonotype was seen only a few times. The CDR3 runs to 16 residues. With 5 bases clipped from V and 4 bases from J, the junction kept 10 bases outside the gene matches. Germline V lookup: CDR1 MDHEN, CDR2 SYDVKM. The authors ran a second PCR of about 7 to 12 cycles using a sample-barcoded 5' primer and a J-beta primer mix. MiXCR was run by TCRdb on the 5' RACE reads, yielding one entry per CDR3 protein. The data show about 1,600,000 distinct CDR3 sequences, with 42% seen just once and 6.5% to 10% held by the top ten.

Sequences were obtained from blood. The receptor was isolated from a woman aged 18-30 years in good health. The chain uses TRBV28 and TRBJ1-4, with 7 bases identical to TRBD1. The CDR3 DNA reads TGTGCCAGCAGTACGCAACCGGGACAGATTAATGAAAAACTGTTTTTT. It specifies CASSTQPGQINEKLFF.